One and the same sample provided the 4 T cell receptor beta chains below, sequenced in a study of cytomegalovirus exposure and HLA in healthy donors listed by TCRdb under 2017. The library came from the immunoSEQ multiplex PCR assay. A mixture of 60 forward primers for TCR Vbeta segments and 13 reverse primers for TCR Jbeta segments was used in the multiplex PCR. TCRdb took this table from immuneACCESS and kept in-frame rearrangements with V and J called. Such tables lack part of the clones; where checked against another copy, unresolved V genes explain under half of the gap, and the rest is unexplained. Recorded for this sample are 90,000 to 100,000 clones; less than 85% of them occurred a single time. The top ten constitute over 15% of the sample. Input material: PBMCs. The receptors stem from a woman aged 60 to 75 in good health and CMV-seropositive.

The genes are TRBV28 and TRBJ1-5; the D is unclear. Germline-derived CDR1 and CDR2 are MDHEN and SYDVKM. The CDR3 is 13 residues long. V dropped 10 bases and J dropped 1 base, with 11 bases sitting between them. This CDR3 reads CATRETSNQPQHF. Here the CDR3 DNA reads TGTGCCACAAGGGAGACAAGCAATCAGCCCCAGCATTTT.

The chain joins TRBV7-2 to TRBJ1-2; TRBD1 might be the D (6 bases). This CDR3 spans 14 amino acids. The germline V gene has CDR1 SGHTA and CDR2 FQGNSA. V was pared by 0 bases and J by 7 bases, with 12 bases between. The CDR3 DNA sequence: TGTGCCAGCAGCTTAGCCCTGGGGGCCGGTGGCTACACCTTC. This gives the protein CASSLALGAGGYTF.

The chain links TRBV7-3 to TRBJ2-5; 15 positions match TRBD2. Germline assignment: CDR1 SGHTA and CDR2 FQGTGA. The CDR3 extends over 19 amino acids. The trim removed 2 bases at V and 5 bases at J, leaving 12 bases unmatched. In nucleotides, the CDR3 is TGTGCCAGCAGCTTACAGTCGGTCGGGACTAGCGGGAGGAAGGAGACCCAGTACTTC. Translation: CASSLQSVGTSGRKETQYF.

The V gene is TRBV4-1, the J gene TRBJ2-1; D ambiguous. CDR3 length equals 16 residues. V lost 3 bases and J 3 bases, leaving 15 bases between the germline ends. Germline CDR1 MGHRA, CDR2 YSYEKL. CDR3 DNA: TGCGCCAGCAGCCACCCCAGGCAACAGAGCTACAATGAGCAGTTCTTC. It translates to CASSHPRQQSYNEQFF.